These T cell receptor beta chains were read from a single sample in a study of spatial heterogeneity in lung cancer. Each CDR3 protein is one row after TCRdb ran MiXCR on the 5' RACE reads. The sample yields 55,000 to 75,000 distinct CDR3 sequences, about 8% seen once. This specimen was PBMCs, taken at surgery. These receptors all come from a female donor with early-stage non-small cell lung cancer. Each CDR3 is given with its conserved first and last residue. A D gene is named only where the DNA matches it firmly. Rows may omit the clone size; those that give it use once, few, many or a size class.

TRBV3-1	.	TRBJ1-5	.	CASSQVYGNQPQHF	TGTGCCAGCAGCCAAGTCTACGGGAATCAGCCCCAGCATTTT
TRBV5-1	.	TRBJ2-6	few	CASSQGPASPGANVLTF	TGCGCCAGCAGCCAGGGACCCGCGAGCCCTGGGGCCAACGTCCTGACTTTC
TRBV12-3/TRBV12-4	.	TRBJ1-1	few	CASSLDSLGGEAFF	TGTGCCAGCAGTTTGGACTCCCTAGGGGGTGAAGCTTTCTTT
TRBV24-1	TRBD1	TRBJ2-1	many	CATSDYGTGTANEQFF	TGTGCCACCAGTGATTACGGGACAGGCACCGCGAATGAGCAGTTCTTC
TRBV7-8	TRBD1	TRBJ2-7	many	CASSSPRRDRSYEQYF	TGTGCCAGCAGCTCCCCTCGCCGGGACAGATCCTACGAGCAGTACTTC
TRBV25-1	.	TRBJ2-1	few	CASSEVAAGYNEQFF	TGTGCCAGCAGTGAGGTGGCAGCGGGCTACAATGAGCAGTTCTTC
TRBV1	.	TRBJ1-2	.	CTSSRKQGAANYGYTF	TGCACCAGCAGCCGGAAACAGGGGGCCGCTAACTATGGCTACACCTTC
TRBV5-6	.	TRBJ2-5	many	CASSSGAQETQYF	TGTGCCAGCAGCTCGGGAGCTCAAGAGACCCAGTACTTC
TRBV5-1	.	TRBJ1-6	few	CASSLGQDGSASPLHF	TGCGCCAGCAGCTTAGGTCAAGACGGTTCGGCTTCACCCCTCCACTTT
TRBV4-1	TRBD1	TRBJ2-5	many	CASSLILTGGFQETQYF	TGCGCCAGCTCTTTGATCCTGACAGGGGGCTTCCAAGAGACCCAGTACTTC
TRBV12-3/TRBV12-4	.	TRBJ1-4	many	CASSSSYRPPYEKLFF	TGTGCCAGCAGTTCTTCTTACAGGCCCCCCTATGAAAAACTGTTTTTT
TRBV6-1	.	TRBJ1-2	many	CASSEARIRDGYTF	TGTGCCAGCAGTGAAGCTCGGATTCGGGACGGCTACACCTTC
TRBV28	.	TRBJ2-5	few	CASSSPSGRGKETQYF	TGTGCCAGCAGTTCCCCCAGCGGTAGGGGAAAAGAGACCCAGTACTTC
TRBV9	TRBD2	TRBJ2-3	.	CASSVAGGPPSTDTQYF	TGTGCCAGCAGCGTAGCGGGGGGGCCTCCAAGCACAGATACGCAGTATTTT
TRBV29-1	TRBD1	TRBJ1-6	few	CSVSQGASNSPLHF	TGCAGCGTTTCACAGGGGGCTAGTAATTCACCCCTCCACTTT
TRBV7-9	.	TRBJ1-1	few	CASRSMAQTPMNTEAFF	TGTGCCAGCAGATCAATGGCACAGACCCCTATGAACACTGAAGCTTTCTTT
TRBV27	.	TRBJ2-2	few	CASSFTGNTGELFF	TGTGCCAGCAGTTTTACAGGGAACACCGGGGAGCTGTTTTTT
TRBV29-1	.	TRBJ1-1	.	CSVRTGINTEAFF	TGCAGCGTTCGGACGGGGATAAACACTGAAGCTTTCTTT
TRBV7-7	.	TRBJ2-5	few	CASSPERGQTQYF	TGTGCCAGCAGCCCGGAGAGGGGACAGACCCAGTACTTC
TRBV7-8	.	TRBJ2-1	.	CASSRTEVYNEQFF	TGTGCCAGCAGCCGGACAGAGGTCTACAATGAGCAGTTCTTC
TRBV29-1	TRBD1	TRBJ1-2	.	CSARDRARYGYTF	TGCAGCGCTAGGGACAGGGCCCGCTATGGCTACACCTTC
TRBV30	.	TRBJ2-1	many	CAWARVPNEQFF	TGTGCCTGGGCCAGGGTGCCCAATGAGCAGTTCTTC
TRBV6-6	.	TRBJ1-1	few	CASSYSSRTHANYTEAFF	TGTGCCAGCAGTTACTCGAGTAGGACCCACGCCAATTACACTGAAGCTTTCTTT
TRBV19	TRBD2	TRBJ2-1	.	CASTGASGYNEQFF	TGTGCCAGTACCGGGGCTAGCGGTTACAATGAGCAGTTCTTC
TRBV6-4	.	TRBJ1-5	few	CASSDEPNQPQHF	TGTGCCAGCAGTGACGAGCCTAATCAGCCCCAGCATTTT
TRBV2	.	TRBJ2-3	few	CASREEADTQYF	TGTGCCAGCAGGGAGGAGGCAGATACGCAGTATTTT
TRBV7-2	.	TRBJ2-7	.	CASSLEGHGVYEQYF	TGTGCCAGCAGCTTAGAGGGACATGGGGTCTACGAGCAGTACTTC
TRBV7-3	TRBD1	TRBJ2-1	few	CASSLWTGAYNEQFF	TGTGCCAGCAGCTTGTGGACAGGAGCCTACAATGAGCAGTTCTTC
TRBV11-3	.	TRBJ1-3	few	CASSFGDLDGNTIYF	TGTGCCAGCAGCTTCGGGGATCTTGATGGAAACACCATATATTTT
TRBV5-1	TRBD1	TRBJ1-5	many	CASSVEGAGNQPQHF	TGCGCCAGCAGCGTTGAGGGGGCGGGCAATCAGCCCCAGCATTTT
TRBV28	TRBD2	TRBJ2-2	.	CASLGLASTGELFF	TGTGCCAGCCTGGGACTAGCGAGCACCGGGGAGCTGTTTTTT
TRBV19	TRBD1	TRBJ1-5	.	CASSPGTGPGDQPQHF	TGTGCCAGTAGTCCCGGGACAGGGCCTGGCGATCAGCCCCAGCATTTT
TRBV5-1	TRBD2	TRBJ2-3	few	CASSQGTSGDTQYF	TGCGCCAGCAGCCAAGGGACTAGTGGAGATACGCAGTATTTT
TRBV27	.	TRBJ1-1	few	CASSFSIGVFGTEAFF	TGTGCCAGCAGTTTTAGTATCGGGGTTTTTGGCACTGAAGCTTTCTTT
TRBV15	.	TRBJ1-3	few	CATSRGPFSGNTIYF	TGTGCCACCAGCCGCGGGCCCTTCTCTGGAAACACCATATATTTT
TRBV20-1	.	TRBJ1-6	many	CSARDQQGSPLHF	TGCAGTGCTAGAGATCAGCAGGGGTCACCCCTCCACTTT
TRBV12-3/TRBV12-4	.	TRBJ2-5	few	CASSQTKAQYF	TGTGCCAGCAGTCAGACTAAGGCCCAGTACTTC
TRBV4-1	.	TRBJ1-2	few	CASSQDHGGLYGYTF	TGCGCCAGCAGCCAAGATCATGGTGGACTCTATGGCTACACCTTC
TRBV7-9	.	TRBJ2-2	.	CASSSRGTGTGELFF	TGTGCCAGCAGCTCCCGAGGCACGGGCACCGGGGAGCTGTTTTTT
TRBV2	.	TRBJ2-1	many	CASSPLALGNEQFF	TGTGCCAGCAGTCCGCTAGCCCTGGGGAATGAGCAGTTCTTC
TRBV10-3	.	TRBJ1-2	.	CAISPGSTGANYGYTF	TGTGCCATCAGCCCGGGGTCAACCGGGGCTAACTATGGCTACACCTTC
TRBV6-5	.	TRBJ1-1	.	CASSGGQGNTEAFF	TGTGCCAGCAGTGGGGGGCAAGGCAACACTGAAGCTTTCTTT
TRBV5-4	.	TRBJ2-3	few	CASSQDSVTDTQYF	TGTGCCAGCAGCCAGGACTCCGTAACAGATACGCAGTATTTT
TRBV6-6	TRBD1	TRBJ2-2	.	CASSYGTGDTGELFF	TGTGCCAGCAGTTACGGGACAGGGGACACCGGGGAGCTGTTTTTT
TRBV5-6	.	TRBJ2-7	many	CASSSSYEQYF	TGTGCCAGCAGCTCCTCCTACGAGCAGTACTTC
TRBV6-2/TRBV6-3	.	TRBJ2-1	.	CASSYSITNEQFF	TGTGCCAGCAGTTACTCGATAACTAATGAGCAGTTCTTC